This T cell receptor beta chain was documented in a study of immune evolution from preneoplasia to lung adenocarcinoma. Study-level findings and limits: Normal lung had highest clonality; later lesions appeared denser, more diverse.

Histologic diagnosis was independently verified by two lung pathologists. Details on this clone: Its target is not known.

V dropped 4 bases and J dropped 6; count of bases not matched to a gene: 8. CDR1 is LGHNA and CDR2 is YSLEER in the germline V gene. This CDR3 spans 15 amino acids. Libraries were prepared by immunoSEQ multiplex PCR; TCRdb keeps only in-frame clonotypes and omits some of them. The data contain around 5,000 clones, approximately 91% of them singletons. This receptor was obtained from a person aged 45 to 59 with lung adenocarcinoma. Source material: FFPE invasive lung adenocarcinoma tissue. J is TRBJ2-3 and V is TRBV4-3; 9 bases map to TRBD2. Here the CDR3 DNA reads TGCGCCAGCAGCCCCGGGAGCGGGAGGTTGGATACGCAGTATTTT. It translates to CASSPGSGRLDTQYF.